This T cell receptor (beta chain) was retrieved from a study of CD8 T cells in Susac syndrome. Findings of the study overall: The study's TCR sequencing and HLA analysis drew on a certain number of individuals. That number was acknowledged as relatively small.

Remarks on this clonotype: Its matching antigen is unknown.

Random hexamers were used to reverse transcribe the RNA input (about 0.45 to 1 ug). The authors amplified TCR beta CDR3 across 54 Vbeta and 13 Jbeta using immunoSEQ multiplex PCR. TCRdb redid the calling of the immunoSEQ multiplex PCR reads with MiXCR, one entry per CDR3 protein. Here the sample spans around 230,000 distinct CDR3 sequences, 95% being singletons. V dropped 7 bases and J dropped 1 base, with 8 bases sitting between them. Per germline, CDR1 SGHRS and CDR2 YFSETQ. The CDR3 consists of 13 residues. The multiple sclerosis control cohort comprised treatment-naive individuals presenting with stable or active relapsing-remitting disease. Negative isolation was used for CD8+ and CD4+ T cells, and FACS enrichment was applied to TEMRA cells.

The clonotype originates from a human donor with multiple sclerosis. The chain combines TRBV5-1 with TRBJ2-2; D is possibly TRBD2 (5 bases). The sample was CD4+ T cells from PBMCs. The CDR3 is CASSGMNTGELFF. The CDR3 nucleotides read TGCGCCAGCTCCGGGATGAACACCGGGGAGCTGTTTTTT.